This T cell receptor (beta chain) appears in the sequencing data of a study of control samples from healthy donors and cancer patients. Sequencing was performed with immunoSEQ multiplex PCR; in TCRdb, only in-frame clones are kept and a portion is missing. The data contain 100,000 or so clones, 83% of them singletons. CDR1 is KGHSY, CDR2 FQNENV, per germline. The CDR3 has 14 residues. V was clipped by 2 bases and J by 7 bases; unmatched bases: 2. The chain recombines TRBV16 with TRBJ2-1, with 10 nucleotides matching TRBD2. Sequenced input: blood. The clonotype comes from a woman in her forties or fifties in good health. In DNA form, the CDR3 reads TGTGCCAGCAGCCAAAGGACTAGCGGAAATGAGCAGTTCTTC. It codes for CASSQRTSGNEQFF.